This record concerns one T cell receptor beta chain sequence. No cognate antigen has been identified for it. No much larger clone is present one base from it, and per-base qualities are unavailable. Participants in the prospective study were enrolled through a virtual design, were aged roughly 18 to 90 years, and lived in fewer than 30 United States geographic areas. Cohort assignment in the prospective study relied on participant-reported clinical history from a screening survey and a study questionnaire. Mobile phlebotomists in the prospective study collected whole blood, serum and a nasopharyngeal or oropharyngeal swab from every participant. Participants in the prospective study had the option to provide additional blood draws and questionnaires over a roughly 2-month period. Blood samples from the prospective study were shipped frozen or at room temperature prior to DNA extraction. TCRbeta CDR3 regions were amplified from genomic DNA by means of the immunoSEQ Assay, a bias-controlled multiplex PCR. The source study handled its data this way. The number of nucleated cells in each sample was estimated by amplification of reference gene primers within the assay. Sequence reads were collapsed and filtered to measure the absolute abundance of every unique TCRbeta CDR3 rearrangement. For each sample, productive Simpson clonality was calculated by taking the square root of Simpson's diversity index across productive rearrangements. TCRdb re-hosts the immuneACCESS table, in-frame sequences only. Its copies lack some clones; in the studies checked, an unresolved V gene accounts for under half of them, and the cause for the rest is not known. V, J and clone size were drawn from that table, and D and trimming were deduced from the DNA. For this sample there are hundreds of thousands of clones; 80% to 90% appear just once. Under 15% of the sample belongs to the ten largest clones.

Relative to germline, V is missing 5 bases and J is missing 7 bases, with 4 bases of the junction outside any gene match. The germline V gene encodes CDR1 LNHDA and CDR2 SQIVND (reference sequence). Including the terminal cysteine and phenylalanine, the CDR3 comprises 12 residues. Of all the DNA, just the CDR3 is kept, 36 bases in frame from base 1. The data stem from a study of blood T cell repertoires in COVID-19 (dated by TCRdb to 2018 to 2021). Regarding the study in general: Collaborator samples came from the United States, Italy and Spain and covered acute and convalescent phases of COVID-19. The material from the prospective study consisted of cDNA or gDNA derived from T cells, B-cell-depleted T cells, or PBMCs. Subjects who had been exposed to COVID-19, were actively infected with it, or had recovered from it provided the deeply sampled blood TCRbeta repertoires that made up the dataset. A freely available public database, intended as a resource for researchers studying the immune response to SARS-CoV-2, is where the repertoires were released. The samples were drawn from the first 160 participants of the ongoing ImmuneRACE study and from 950 to 1,500 subjects provided by 6 global collaborators. Nearly every sample came with metadata listing a de-identified subject ID, COVID-19 status, age in years and sex. Where available, HLA class I and class II types were taken from metadata supplied by the sample provider and were not determined by assay-based typing.

Overall results and qualifications from the work: The amount of clinical and demographic metadata varied by source and participant and was provided uncurated.

Source material: PBMCs or T cells enriched from blood (not recorded which). The chain is assembled from TRBV19 and TRBJ1-1; TRBD1 aligns with 7 central bases. The receptor comes from a woman aged 45-59 years with acute COVID-19. The nucleotide sequence reads as follows: TGTGCCAGTAGTCCCAGGGGGAATGAAGCTTTCTTT. Translated, it reads CASSPRGNEAFF.